This TCR beta chain was identified in a study of shared clonotypes between healthy human individuals. About this clone itself: What it binds is unknown.

The CDR3 runs to 16 residues. Germline V gives CDR1 MNHEY, CDR2 SVGAGI. Study-level findings and limits: Lower generation probabilities were found for non-shared clonotypes than for those shared by all four donors.

Assay runs were performed at deep level. Authors' data handling: Owing to the provision of junction-only sequences devoid of quality scores by immunoSEQ, filtering differed. The data were produced by immunoSEQ multiplex PCR, yet TCRdb's version contains in-frame clones alone and is incomplete. V, J and clone size were drawn from that table, and D and trimming were deduced from the DNA. Of roughly 1,000,000 clones in the sample, around 78% were seen once. The sequencing sample was made of memory CD4+ T cells from PBMCs. Stated subset: CD45RA-negative fraction. The chain carries TRBV6-5 and TRBJ2-5, with TRBD1 identical over 8 bases. The DNA end is more similar to TRBJ2-7, so the J call may be wrong. This TCR was recovered from a man between 18 and 35 years old in good health. Some clones in this sample may be carry-over from other donors' samples. CDR3 sequence: CASSYQGDRNPYEQYF. In nucleotides, the CDR3 is TGTGCCAGCAGTTACCAAGGGGACAGGAACCCCTACGAGCAGTACTTC.